This T cell receptor (beta chain) stems from a study of blood T cell repertoires in COVID-19. The CDR3 is 16 residues long. The germline V gene encodes CDR1 LNHDA and CDR2 SQIVND (reference sequence). Unmatched junction bases numbered 11, after V lost 8 bases and J lost 4 bases. Sequenced by immunoSEQ multiplex PCR; TCRdb stores in-frame clones only, minus some. In the table there are 100,000 or so clones, 91% of which are singletons. The chain carries TRBV19 and TRBJ2-1, with TRBD1 matching over 10 bases. Sequencing input: peripheral blood. The receptor's source is a man between 50 and 59 years old with active COVID-19. For the CDR3, the DNA is TGTGCCAGTCGGGACAGGGGAAGAGACATATACAATGAGCAGTTCTTC. Amino acids: CASRDRGRDIYNEQFF.